This T cell receptor beta chain stems from a study of blood T cell repertoires in COVID-19. CDR1 is WSHSY and CDR2 is SAAADI in the germline V gene. The germline V and J ends were trimmed by 8 bases and 6 bases, with 13 bases remaining between them. The CDR3 covers 13 residues. Seattle enrolled patients during active infection and tracked them longitudinally. Profiled with immunoSEQ multiplex PCR; TCRdb holds only in-frame clones, not every one. Of nearly 70,000 clones listed, 91% are singletons. V usage is TRBV10-2 and J usage is TRBJ1-4; D ambiguous. The origin of this receptor is a middle-aged man with COVID-19, enrolled during active disease. The sample was peripheral blood. CDR3 residues: CASGGGIDEKLFF. In DNA form, the CDR3 reads TGCGCCAGCGGCGGTGGTATAGATGAAAAACTGTTTTTT.